These 6 T cell receptor beta chains were all obtained from the same sample, sequenced in a study of T cell repertoires in cytomegalovirus infection (dated by TCRdb to the late 2010s). Sequencing was carried out with an Illumina HiSeq 1500. The public reads were run again by TCRdb, first through fastp at Q25 and then through MiXCR, and only productive beta chains were kept. Entries are consolidated by CDR3 protein sequence, retaining the most common genes and DNA. For this sample there are about 150,000 distinct CDR3 sequences; 32% appear just once. Around half of the sample lies in the top ten. This specimen's treatment or condition label, per the study, means: in vitro stimulation with specific CMV peptide epitopes to enrich CMV-specific T cells. Antigens for these TCRs are unknown. Sequencing used CD8+ T cells from cultured PBMCs, obtained from culture after CMV antigen stimulation. The source of these receptors is a human donor in good health (CMV status not recorded). Some clones in this sample may be carry-over from other donors' samples.

The chain recombines TRBV19 with TRBJ2-5; the match to TRBD2 covers 7 bases. Germline assignment: CDR1 LNHDA and CDR2 SQIVND (reference sequence). J lost 2 bases, V lost 7 bases, and 7 bases had no gene match. CDR3 length equals 14 residues. In DNA, the CDR3 is TGTGCCAGTAACCCAGCGGGGAAGCAAGAGACCCAGTACTTC. Protein product: CASNPAGKQETQYF.

The sample holds many counts of this clonotype. This rearrangement joins TRBV7-2 to TRBJ2-7; TRBD2 aligns across 8 bases. The V segment lost 8 bases and the J segment 1 base; nucleotides outside the gene matches: 13. Germline assignment: CDR1 SGHTA and CDR2 FQGNSA. The CDR3 spans 16 residues. The CDR3: CASSKTAGGASYEQYF. The CDR3 bases are TGTGCCAGCTCGAAAACGGCGGGGGGTGCTTCCTACGAGCAGTACTTC.

This chain joins TRBV7-9 and TRBJ2-7; D is possibly TRBD1 or TRBD2 (5 bases each). CDR1 SEHNR and CDR2 FQNEAQ come from the germline V gene (reference sequence). The CDR3 sequence is 15 residues long. Trimming shortened V by 1 base and J by 2 bases, and 12 bases separated the two germline ends. CDR3 nucleotide sequence: TGTGCCAGCAGCTTAGGGAGGACACGGACCTACGAGCAGTACTTC. This sequence encodes CASSLGRTRTYEQYF.

This clonotype occurred many times. CDR3 amino acids: CASTQEHREVLTEKLFF. CDR3 sequence (DNA): TGTGCCAGTACCCAAGAACACAGGGAGGTCTTGACTGAAAAACTGTTTTTT. This chain links TRBV19 with TRBJ1-4; a possible D gene is TRBD1 (6 bases). The CDR3 length is 17 residues. Germline V gene data show CDR1 as LNHDA and CDR2 as SQIVND (reference sequence). V was shortened by 7 bases and J by 7 bases, with 25 bases between the two germline ends.

V and J are TRBV7-6 and TRBJ2-7, with 7 positions matching TRBD1. CDR1 and CDR2 (germline): SGHVS, FNYEAQ. This CDR3 is built from 15 residues. The trim removed 8 bases at V and 2 bases at J, leaving 12 bases unmatched. The CDR3 bases are TGTGCCAGCGTCCCAGAGGGCAGGGGGACCTACGAGCAGTACTTC. It translates to CASVPEGRGTYEQYF.

The sample holds many counts of this clonotype. V gene TRBV7-2 combines with J gene TRBJ2-1; 10 nucleotides agree with TRBD1. V lost 5 bases to trimming and J lost 8 bases; unmatched junction nucleotides: 9. The CDR3 is 15 residues long. Germline assignment: CDR1 SGHTA and CDR2 FQGNSA. Written as DNA, the CDR3 is TGTGCCAGCAGCCTCGGGACAGGGGAATTCTATGAGCAGTTCTTC. This sequence encodes CASSLGTGEFYEQFF.